The clone carrying this TCR beta chain came up a few times. The sample is drawn from a study of identical twins. Every one of the donors was a healthy Caucasian. TCRdb independently ran MiXCR on the 5' RACE reads; one entry per CDR3 protein. The sample holds about 690,000 distinct CDR3 sequences, 21% seen once. Germline V lookup: CDR1 PRHDT, CDR2 FYEKMQ (reference sequence). The CDR3 extends over 15 amino acids. The V end was cut by 5 bases, the J end by 4 bases, with 17 bases between. These same records also appear under a second study, on T cells expressing NK-cell markers. From that report: The sorts in several experiments were restricted to alpha-beta TCR T cells by an anti-gamma-delta TCR antibody. Roughly six donors showed dominant NKG2C+ clonotypes comprising about 1.0-7.0% of their CD8+ T cells.

Sequencing input: PBMCs. This TCR came from a woman aged 18-29 years in good health. The V gene is TRBV13, the J gene TRBJ1-1; D perhaps matches TRBD1 (6 bases). CDR3 residues: CASSANPGEATEAFF. CDR3 coding DNA: TGTGCCAGCAGCGCCAATCCAGGGGAGGCCACTGAAGCTTTCTTT.